The rows below give T cell receptor beta chains drawn from one sample of a study of cytomegalovirus exposure and HLA in healthy donors. Method: immunoSEQ multiplex PCR; TCRdb's copy keeps in-frame clones and lacks some. The repertoire holds approximately 150,000 clones, with 80% as singletons. Sequenced: PBMCs. These receptors were obtained from a woman in her thirties or forties in good health and CMV-seronegative. The CDR3 runs from the conserved cysteine through the conserved F or W. The D gene is left open where the match is weak. Size is stated for part of the rows, as once, few or many counts, or as a class when the clone is expanded.

J gene: TRBJ2-7; clone size: few; D gene: NA; V gene: TRBV11-1; CDR3 protein: CASSQDDSDYEQYF; CDR3 DNA: TGTGCCAGCAGCCAAGACGACAGTGACTACGAGCAGTACTTC
J gene: TRBJ1-6; clone size: NA; D gene: TRBD1; V gene: TRBV10-2; CDR3 protein: CASSPRTGVDSPLHF; CDR3 DNA: TGCGCCAGCAGTCCGCGGACAGGGGTAGATTCACCCCTCCACTTT
J gene: TRBJ2-1; clone size: NA; D gene: TRBD2; V gene: TRBV7-9; CDR3 protein: CASSLGLAVDEQFF; CDR3 DNA: TGTGCCAGCAGCTTAGGGCTAGCGGTCGATGAGCAGTTCTTC
J gene: TRBJ2-5; clone size: NA; D gene: NA; V gene: TRBV9; CDR3 protein: CASSVGTFQETQYF; CDR3 DNA: TGTGCCAGCAGCGTTGGGACTTTTCAAGAGACCCAGTACTTC
J gene: TRBJ2-7; clone size: once; D gene: NA; V gene: TRBV7-2; CDR3 protein: CASSLVLGGGSYEQYF; CDR3 DNA: TGTGCCAGCAGCTTAGTATTAGGTGGCGGATCCTACGAGCAGTACTTC
J gene: TRBJ2-5; clone size: once; D gene: TRBD2; V gene: TRBV9; CDR3 protein: CASSVGLAGEWETQYF; CDR3 DNA: TGTGCCAGCAGCGTAGGGCTAGCGGGGGAATGGGAGACCCAGTACTTC
J gene: TRBJ2-2; clone size: NA; D gene: TRBD2; V gene: TRBV14; CDR3 protein: CASSPTGGRGIRELFF; CDR3 DNA: TGTGCCAGCAGCCCGACGGGCGGGAGGGGAATCAGGGAGCTGTTTTTT
J gene: TRBJ2-7; clone size: NA; D gene: NA; V gene: TRBV7-2; CDR3 protein: CASSRWPRDEQYF; CDR3 DNA: TGTGCCAGCAGCCGATGGCCCCGGGACGAGCAGTACTTC
J gene: TRBJ2-1; clone size: NA; D gene: NA; V gene: TRBV10-1; CDR3 protein: CASSDSCEQFF; CDR3 DNA: TGCGCCAGCAGTGATTCGTGTGAGCAGTTCTTC
J gene: TRBJ1-3; clone size: NA; D gene: NA; V gene: TRBV5-4; CDR3 protein: CASSLDANGNTIYF; CDR3 DNA: TGTGCCAGCAGCTTGGACGCTAATGGAAACACCATATATTTT
J gene: TRBJ1-3; clone size: NA; D gene: NA; V gene: TRBV4-1; CDR3 protein: CASSQAGLGGNTIYF; CDR3 DNA: TGCGCCAGCAGCCAGGCAGGCTTAGGTGGAAACACCATATATTTT
J gene: TRBJ2-3; clone size: once; D gene: NA; V gene: TRBV18; CDR3 protein: CASSPSGVDTQYF; CDR3 DNA: TGTGCCAGCTCACCCTCAGGCGTTGATACGCAGTATTTT
J gene: TRBJ2-2; clone size: NA; D gene: TRBD2; V gene: TRBV7-8; CDR3 protein: CASIPQREALTGELFF; CDR3 DNA: TGTGCCAGCATCCCCCAGCGGGAGGCCCTCACCGGGGAGCTGTTTTTT
J gene: TRBJ1-5; clone size: NA; D gene: NA; V gene: TRBV28; CDR3 protein: CASSSSQPQHF; CDR3 DNA: TGTGCCAGCAGTAGCTCTCAGCCCCAGCATTTT
J gene: TRBJ2-5; clone size: once; D gene: NA; V gene: TRBV6-6; CDR3 protein: CASSYSWEKQETQYF; CDR3 DNA: TGTGCCAGCAGTTACTCTTGGGAGAAACAAGAGACCCAGTACTTC
J gene: TRBJ2-7; clone size: NA; D gene: TRBD2; V gene: TRBV5-1; CDR3 protein: CASSPWTSGYEQYF; CDR3 DNA: TGCGCCAGCAGCCCCTGGACTAGCGGTTACGAGCAGTACTTC
J gene: TRBJ2-6; clone size: NA; D gene: NA; V gene: TRBV4-2; CDR3 protein: CASSQGQSYSGANGLTF; CDR3 DNA: TGTGCCAGCAGCCAAGGACAGAGTTACTCTGGGGCCAACGGCCTGACTTTC
J gene: TRBJ2-7; clone size: NA; D gene: TRBD2; V gene: TRBV13; CDR3 protein: CASSSLAGVRNEQYF; CDR3 DNA: TGTGCCAGCAGCTCTCTAGCGGGAGTGAGAAACGAGCAGTACTTC
J gene: TRBJ2-1; clone size: few; D gene: NA; V gene: TRBV7-2; CDR3 protein: CASSPQAVGPYNEQFF; CDR3 DNA: TGTGCCAGCAGCCCCCAAGCGGTAGGACCGTACAATGAGCAGTTCTTC
J gene: TRBJ2-1; clone size: NA; D gene: NA; V gene: TRBV10-2; CDR3 protein: CASSEFLDSSYNEQFF; CDR3 DNA: TGCGCCAGCAGTGAGTTTCTTGACAGCTCCTACAATGAGCAGTTCTTC
J gene: TRBJ1-3; clone size: once; D gene: NA; V gene: TRBV13; CDR3 protein: CASSSQGRNTIYF; CDR3 DNA: TGTGCCAGCAGCTCACAGGGAAGAAACACCATATATTTT
J gene: TRBJ1-5; clone size: NA; D gene: NA; V gene: TRBV27; CDR3 protein: CASSSASGGNQPQHF; CDR3 DNA: TGTGCCAGCAGTTCCGCGTCAGGGGGCAATCAGCCCCAGCATTTT
J gene: TRBJ1-1; clone size: once; D gene: NA; V gene: TRBV28; CDR3 protein: CASSRDGTEAFF; CDR3 DNA: TGTGCCAGCAGTCGGGATGGCACTGAAGCTTTCTTT
J gene: TRBJ2-3; clone size: NA; D gene: TRBD2; V gene: TRBV5-4; CDR3 protein: CASSSGTSGSSTDTQYF; CDR3 DNA: TGTGCCAGCAGCTCGGGGACTAGCGGGAGTAGCACAGATACGCAGTATTTT
J gene: TRBJ2-5; clone size: few; D gene: TRBD2; V gene: TRBV5-1; CDR3 protein: CASSEIAGAKQETQYF; CDR3 DNA: TGCGCCAGCAGCGAGATAGCGGGGGCCAAACAAGAGACCCAGTACTTC
J gene: TRBJ2-1; clone size: once; D gene: NA; V gene: TRBV7-7; CDR3 protein: CASSLGLTNEQFF; CDR3 DNA: TGTGCCAGCAGCCTTGGACTAACTAATGAGCAGTTCTTC
J gene: TRBJ2-5; clone size: NA; D gene: TRBD2; V gene: TRBV30; CDR3 protein: CAWSTPRAGEQETQYF; CDR3 DNA: TGTGCCTGGAGTACCCCTCGAGCGGGGGAACAGGAGACCCAGTACTTC
J gene: TRBJ2-1; clone size: NA; D gene: TRBD2; V gene: TRBV9; CDR3 protein: CASSVGRGLADNEQFF; CDR3 DNA: TGTGCCAGCAGCGTAGGACGGGGACTAGCGGACAATGAGCAGTTCTTC
J gene: TRBJ2-3; clone size: NA; D gene: TRBD1; V gene: TRBV5-6; CDR3 protein: CASSLFGTGEDTQYF; CDR3 DNA: TGTGCCAGCAGCTTGTTCGGGACAGGGGAAGATACGCAGTATTTT
J gene: TRBJ2-7; clone size: NA; D gene: TRBD2; V gene: TRBV29-1; CDR3 protein: CSVSREASSYEQYF; CDR3 DNA: TGCAGCGTTTCGCGGGAGGCCTCGTCGTACGAGCAGTACTTC
J gene: TRBJ2-6; clone size: NA; D gene: TRBD1; V gene: TRBV30; CDR3 protein: CAWGDRVGANGLTF; CDR3 DNA: TGTGCCTGGGGTGACAGGGTTGGGGCCAACGGCCTGACTTTC
J gene: TRBJ1-5; clone size: NA; D gene: NA; V gene: TRBV6-1; CDR3 protein: CASSEVQASNQPQHF; CDR3 DNA: TGTGCCAGCAGTGAAGTACAGGCTAGCAATCAGCCCCAGCATTTT
J gene: TRBJ2-3; clone size: once; D gene: NA; V gene: TRBV6-5; CDR3 protein: CASSSERQSTDTQYF; CDR3 DNA: TGTGCCAGCAGTTCCGAAAGACAGAGCACAGATACGCAGTATTTT
J gene: TRBJ2-5; clone size: once; D gene: TRBD2; V gene: TRBV7-2; CDR3 protein: CASSFLGGETQYF; CDR3 DNA: TGTGCCAGCAGCTTTTTGGGGGGGGAGACCCAGTACTTC
J gene: TRBJ2-1; clone size: NA; D gene: TRBD2; V gene: TRBV2; CDR3 protein: CASNGLAGPSGEQFF; CDR3 DNA: TGTGCCAGCAACGGGCTAGCGGGGCCCTCGGGTGAGCAGTTCTTC
J gene: TRBJ2-2; clone size: NA; D gene: TRBD1; V gene: TRBV14; CDR3 protein: CASSVRGYTGELFF; CDR3 DNA: TGTGCCAGCAGCGTCAGGGGGTACACCGGGGAGCTGTTTTTT
J gene: TRBJ2-3; clone size: NA; D gene: NA; V gene: TRBV5-1; CDR3 protein: CASSLDPRRSTDTQYF; CDR3 DNA: TGCGCCAGCAGCTTGGACCCGCGGAGAAGCACAGATACGCAGTATTTT
J gene: TRBJ2-3; clone size: NA; D gene: TRBD2; V gene: TRBV2; CDR3 protein: CASSKLAGDIDTQYF; CDR3 DNA: TGTGCCAGCAGTAAACTAGCGGGAGATATAGATACGCAGTATTTT
J gene: TRBJ1-5; clone size: NA; D gene: TRBD1; V gene: TRBV19; CDR3 protein: CASSSGQVNSNQPQHF; CDR3 DNA: TGTGCCAGTAGTTCCGGACAGGTTAATAGCAATCAGCCCCAGCATTTT
J gene: TRBJ2-3; clone size: NA; D gene: TRBD2; V gene: TRBV28; CDR3 protein: CASLSPGLAGPGTQYF; CDR3 DNA: TGTGCCAGCCTTTCCCCGGGACTAGCGGGTCCCGGAACGCAGTATTTT
J gene: TRBJ2-5; clone size: NA; D gene: NA; V gene: TRBV4-3; CDR3 protein: CASSQGADGGGRGGETQYF; CDR3 DNA: TGCGCCAGCAGCCAAGGGGCGGACGGCGGCGGGAGAGGGGGAGAGACCCAGTACTTC
J gene: TRBJ2-3; clone size: NA; D gene: TRBD1; V gene: TRBV11-3; CDR3 protein: CASRGDSMYSDTQYF; CDR3 DNA: TGTGCCAGCAGGGGGGACAGCATGTACTCCGATACGCAGTATTTT
J gene: TRBJ2-7; clone size: few; D gene: TRBD2; V gene: TRBV15; CDR3 protein: CATSRRSGAYEQYF; CDR3 DNA: TGTGCCACCAGCAGACGCAGCGGGGCCTACGAGCAGTACTTC
J gene: TRBJ1-2; clone size: NA; D gene: NA; V gene: TRBV4-2; CDR3 protein: CASSSYFRGDGYTF; CDR3 DNA: TGTGCCAGCAGCTCGTACTTCCGGGGGGATGGCTACACCTTC
J gene: TRBJ1-1; clone size: NA; D gene: NA; V gene: TRBV6-5; CDR3 protein: CATGGLPITEAFF; CDR3 DNA: TGTGCCACCGGAGGGTTACCGATCACTGAAGCTTTCTTT
J gene: TRBJ2-1; clone size: NA; D gene: TRBD2; V gene: TRBV6-6; CDR3 protein: CASRRAGGYNEQFF; CDR3 DNA: TGTGCCAGCAGAAGGGCGGGGGGCTACAATGAGCAGTTCTTC
J gene: TRBJ2-7; clone size: NA; D gene: NA; V gene: TRBV9; CDR3 protein: CASSVGAETPYEQYF; CDR3 DNA: TGTGCCAGCAGCGTAGGGGCAGAAACCCCCTACGAGCAGTACTTC
J gene: TRBJ2-7; clone size: NA; D gene: TRBD2; V gene: TRBV28; CDR3 protein: CASSLWTSGSYEQYF; CDR3 DNA: TGTGCCAGCAGTCTCTGGACTAGCGGGTCCTACGAGCAGTACTTC
J gene: TRBJ2-7; clone size: NA; D gene: TRBD1; V gene: TRBV6-5; CDR3 protein: CASRAGTGTYEQYF; CDR3 DNA: TGTGCCAGCAGAGCCGGGACAGGAACCTACGAGCAGTACTTC